This T cell receptor (beta chain) was profiled in a study of prognosis after radiotherapy for stage I lung cancer. This clonotype was counted many times. From genomic DNA, TCR beta CDR3 was amplified by two-round multiplex PCR. First-round PCR amplification was performed with primers specific to each TRBV and TRBJ gene. MiXCR, run by TCRdb on the multiplex PCR reads, gives a single entry per CDR3 protein. Among about 51,000 distinct CDR3 sequences listed, 30% to 40% were seen once. The origin of this receptor is a donor over 45 with non-small cell lung cancer. The specimen comprised PBMCs, sampled before or after stereotactic body radiation therapy (not recorded which).

In nucleotides, the CDR3 is TGTGCCAGCAGTGAAGCGGGGGGACAGGGGTATGGCTACACCTTC. This sequence encodes CASSEAGGQGYGYTF. The chain combines TRBV6-1 with TRBJ1-2; 10 bases are shared with TRBD1. CDR1 is MNHNS, CDR2 SASEGT, per germline. Trimming cost V 0 bases and J 5 bases; bases outside gene matches: 3. The CDR3 runs to 15 residues.